This TCR beta chain was sequenced for a study of blood T cell repertoires in COVID-19. Across the study: Sources were T cells, B-cell-depleted T cells, or PBMCs; the material itself was cDNA or gDNA.

Participants' reported clinical history set cohort assignment. Per germline, CDR1 SGHTA and CDR2 FQGNSA. V was cut by 1 base and J by 7 bases, with 8 bases left in between. The CDR3 is 14 residues long. In the original workflow: Reference gene primer amplification yielded estimated nucleated cell counts. Clones were sequenced by immunoSEQ multiplex PCR, and TCRdb holds only the in-frame ones, with some missing. That table is the source of V, J and clone size, and D and trimming were worked out from the DNA. The data hold fewer than 350,000 clones, with 65% to 90% observed a single time. The clonotype comes from a woman aged 40 to 50 with acute COVID-19. The rearrangement uses TRBV7-2 and TRBJ1-6; D ambiguous. Sequenced input: PBMCs or T cells enriched from blood (not recorded which). The CDR3: CASSLVRRNSPLHF. CDR3 DNA sequence: TGTGCCAGCAGCTTAGTCAGGAGGAATTCACCCCTCCACTTT. Filled out from reference TRBV7-2 and TRBJ1-6, the complete variable domain reads GAGVSQSPSNKVTEKGKDVELRCDPISGHTALYWYRQSLGQGLEFLIYFQGNSAPDKSGLPSDRFSAERTGGSVSTLTIQRTQQEDSAVYLCASSLVRRNSPLHFGNGTRLTVT.